The present TCR beta chain was sequenced within a study of Ad26.COV2.S vaccination and SARS-CoV-2 variants. Findings of the study overall: Researchers reported similar non-spike TCR breadth in vaccine and placebo recipients.

Clones were sequenced by immunoSEQ multiplex PCR, and TCRdb holds only the in-frame ones, with some missing. This table holds about 350,000 clones, about 90% found once. With regard to this clone: Its antigen remains unknown.

V lost 3 bases and J lost 6, with 8 bases in between. Germline V gene sequence: CDR1 LNHDA, CDR2 SQIVND (reference sequence). The CDR3 has 13 amino acids. The V call is TRBV19, the J call TRBJ1-4; D call uncertain. The sample in question was peripheral blood, obtained after recovery from COVID-19. The clonotype originates from a human donor who had recovered from COVID-19. CDR3 nucleotide sequence: TGTGCCAGTAGTATTTCCCGAGATGAAAAACTGTTTTTT. Translation gives CASSISRDEKLFF.